A single sample is the source of the 13 T cell receptor beta chains below, sequenced in a study of OX40 agonist ivuxolimab in advanced cancers. The receptor library was made with the immunoSEQ multiplex PCR assay. TCRdb holds this immuneACCESS table with in-frame rearrangements only. Some clones are missing; in checked studies, unresolved V genes explain under half, and the rest has no known cause. The sample yields tens of thousands of clones; around four fifths were counted once. Approximately 2.5% of the sample is held by the ten biggest clonotypes. Sample: CD4+ or CD8+ T cells sorted from blood, taken in a trial of the OX40 agonist ivuxolimab. These receptors were collected from an adult with an advanced solid tumor such as melanoma, head and neck, liver or kidney cancer.

This clone has just a few counts. The chain has TRBV18 and TRBJ1-2; D not resolved. Looked up from germline, CDR1 is KGHSH and CDR2 is LQKENI. V lost 3 bases and J 2 bases, leaving 16 bases between the germline ends. This CDR3 comprises 16 residues. CDR3 coding DNA: TGTGCCAGCTCACCGACTTTACGTGGCTCGAACTATGGCTACACCTTC. The encoded protein is CASSPTLRGSNYGYTF.

V and J are TRBV6-5 and TRBJ1-5; D not certain. This CDR3 spans 14 amino acids. Trimming removed 2 bases at V and 4 bases at J, with 9 bases between. Germline lookup yields CDR1 MNHEY and CDR2 SVGAGI. The CDR3 nucleotides read TGTGCCAGCAGTTACGCGGACTTGAATCAGCCCCAGCATTTT. Protein sequence: CASSYADLNQPQHF.

The rearrangement links TRBV7-9 to TRBJ2-5; TRBD1 might be the D (6 bases). The CDR3 has 14 residues. Germline CDR1 reads SEHNR; CDR2 reads FQNEAQ (reference sequence). The V gene lost 3 bases and the J gene lost 0 bases, with 8 bases spanning the gap. CDR3 nucleotides: TGTGCCAGCAGCTTGACAGGATACCAAGAGACCCAGTACTTC. Translation gives CASSLTGYQETQYF.

V usage is TRBV9 and J usage is TRBJ2-1, with TRBD2 matching over 8 bases. The germline CDR1 and CDR2 sequences are SGDLS and YYNGEE. The CDR3 spans 15 residues. Trimming at V came to 1 base and at J to 4 bases, leaving 4 bases not matched to a gene. This chain's CDR3 is CASSVNGGVYNEQFF. The DNA for the CDR3 is TGTGCCAGCAGCGTAAACGGGGGGGTGTACAATGAGCAGTTCTTC.

This chain uses TRBV5-1 with TRBJ1-2, with 7 bases identical to TRBD1. Looked up from germline, CDR1 is SGHRS and CDR2 is YFSETQ. Unmatched junction bases numbered 18, after V lost 4 bases and J lost 6 bases. CDR3 length: 17 residues. The DNA of the CDR3 is TGCGCCAGCAGCACCCTCCCCCCCCAGGGGGGAAGGGATGGCTACACCTTC. Its translation: CASSTLPPQGGRDGYTF.

The V and J genes are TRBV19 and TRBJ1-6, with 7 nucleotides matching TRBD1. Germline lookup yields CDR1 LNHDA and CDR2 SQIVND (reference sequence). After removal of 5 bases from V and 4 bases from J, the junction contained 5 bases not matched to a gene. This CDR3 contains 15 residues. CDR3 in amino acids: CASSGRDRYNSPLHF. The CDR3, as DNA: TGTGCCAGTAGTGGCCGGGACAGATATAATTCACCCCTCCACTTT.

The chain uses TRBV14 and TRBJ2-7; D perhaps matches TRBD2 (5 bases). CDR3 length: 15 amino acids. Trimming cost V 2 bases and J 3 bases, with 14 bases left between them. CDR1 and CDR2 from the germline V gene are SGHDN and FVKESK. CDR3 DNA: TGTGCCAGCAGCCAATACAGCGGTCCCCTCTACGAGCAGTACTTC. It is translated as CASSQYSGPLYEQYF.

V gene TRBV10-3 combines with J gene TRBJ2-3, with D uncertain. With 5 bases removed from V and 6 bases from J, the gap between germline ends came to 12 bases. Looked up from germline, CDR1 is ENHRY and CDR2 is SYGVKD. The CDR3 length is 13 residues. The CDR3 sequence is CAISPRLGDTQYF. The CDR3 region has the DNA TGTGCCATCAGTCCCCGCCTGGGGGATACGCAGTATTTT.

This chain links TRBV7-9 with TRBJ1-4; 7 bases align to TRBD1. The germline gives CDR1 SEHNR, CDR2 FQNEAQ (reference sequence). V dropped 2 bases and J dropped 7; count of bases not matched to a gene: 7. The CDR3 is 15 residues long. CDR3 region: CASSLSGGGSEKLFF. The CDR3 DNA reads TGTGCCAGCAGCTTATCAGGGGGAGGGAGTGAAAAACTGTTTTTT.

The chain recombines TRBV5-4 with TRBJ2-5; the D is unclear. The CDR3 runs to 14 residues. Trimming left V 5 bases short and J 1 base short, with 12 bases between. Germline V lookup: CDR1 SGHNT, CDR2 YYREEE (reference sequence). CDR3 coding DNA: TGTGCCAGCAGGGACGCCAGGTCCCAAGAGACCCAGTACTTC. This encodes CASRDARSQETQYF.

The chain is built from TRBV19 and TRBJ2-2; possibly TRBD1 for D (6 bases). The V end lost 4 bases, the J end lost 9 bases, and 12 bases lay between the germline ends. The CDR3 extends over 13 amino acids. From germline, CDR1 is LNHDA and CDR2 SQIVND (reference sequence). CDR3 in DNA: TGTGCCAGTAGTACCGGACAGTTTAGGGAGCTGTTTTTT. This gives the protein CASSTGQFRELFF.

V gene TRBV28 combines with J gene TRBJ2-1, with D unresolved. Trimming removed 11 bases at V and 7 bases at J, with 12 bases between. CDR1 is MDHEN, CDR2 SYDVKM, per germline. There are 11 residues in the CDR3. CDR3 nucleotide sequence: TGTGCCGTCGCTTCGTGGAATGAGCAGTTCTTC. Protein sequence: CAVASWNEQFF.

The rearrangement uses TRBV10-2 and TRBJ1-5; D not resolved. From germline, CDR1 is WSHSY and CDR2 SAAADI. V shed 3 bases and J shed 9 bases, with 12 bases lying between them. The CDR3 has 13 residues. The CDR3 protein is CASSDRAWGPQHF. CDR3 DNA sequence: TGCGCCAGCAGTGATAGGGCCTGGGGGCCCCAGCATTTT.